These 25 T cell receptor beta chains were all obtained from the same sample, sequenced in a study of cytomegalovirus exposure and HLA in healthy donors. PCR employed 60 Vbeta and 13 Jbeta primers. Assay: immunoSEQ multiplex PCR; the TCRdb copy retains only in-frame clones and omits some. The sample lists about 86,000 clones; 74% were seen once. The sample consisted of PBMCs. Receptors originate from a woman aged 50 to 65 in good health and CMV-seropositive.

The chain links TRBV30 to TRBJ2-2; TRBD2 matches at 9 bases. Germline V CDR1 and CDR2: GTSNPN, SVGIG (reference sequence). Unmatched junction bases numbered 7, after V lost 5 bases and J lost 3 bases. The CDR3 loop spans 15 amino acids. CDR3 protein: CAWRSGLAYTGELFF. As DNA, the CDR3 is TGTGCCTGGCGATCAGGACTAGCGTACACCGGGGAGCTGTTTTTT.

The chain carries TRBV10-3 and TRBJ2-7; weak D call: TRBD1 (8 bases). CDR1 is ENHRY, CDR2 SYGVKD, per germline. V dropped 6 bases and J dropped 5 bases, with 17 bases sitting between them. The CDR3 runs to 14 residues. The CDR3 protein is CAIRSDREGDEQYF. In nucleotides, the CDR3 is TGTGCCATCAGGTCGGACAGGGAGGGTGACGAGCAGTACTTC.

This clone was counted only a few times. This chain connects TRBV2 to TRBJ2-5, with 7 bases that match TRBD2. The V segment lost 7 bases and the J segment 7 bases; nucleotides outside the gene matches: 12. Germline assignment: CDR1 SNHLY and CDR2 FYNNEI. The CDR3 loop spans 14 amino acids. The CDR3, as DNA: TGTGCCAGCAAGGGGCCTAGCGGCGGGGGGACCCAGTACTTC. Translating gives CASKGPSGGGTQYF.

The rearrangement links TRBV6-5 to TRBJ2-2, with D unclear. CDR1 is MNHEY and CDR2 is SVGAGI in the germline V gene. Trimming took 6 bases from V and 7 from J, leaving 6 bases between them. The CDR3 totals 11 residues. CDR3 sequence: CASRRVGELFF. DNA of the CDR3: TGTGCCAGCAGGCGAGTCGGGGAGCTGTTTTTT.

This chain links TRBV7-8 with TRBJ2-1; D may be TRBD2 (6 bases). From germline, CDR1 is SGHVS and CDR2 FQNEAQ. There are 18 residues in the CDR3. V was pared by 1 base and J by 1 base, with 17 bases between. This chain's CDR3 is CASSLGGLTSLSYNEQFF. Here the CDR3 DNA reads TGTGCCAGCAGCTTAGGGGGCCTGACTAGTCTTTCCTACAATGAGCAGTTCTTC. Combining the CDR3 with reference TRBV7-8 and TRBJ2-1 gives the whole variable domain GAGVSQSPRYKVAKRGQDVALRCDPISGHVSLFWYQQALGQGPEFLTYFQNEAQLDKSGLPSDRFFAERPEGSVSTLKIQRTQQEDSAVYLCASSLGGLTSLSYNEQFFGPGTRLTVL.

This sequence joins TRBV28 and TRBJ2-7, with TRBD2 as a possible D gene (6 bases). This CDR3 contains 17 residues. Germline CDR1 is MDHEN and CDR2 is SYDVKM. Trimming removed 5 bases from V and 5 bases from J, with 25 bases in between. CDR3 sequence (DNA): TGTGCCAGCAGTCCCGGGTCGGGAGCAAAAGGGACCCACGAGCAGTACTTC. Its translation: CASSPGSGAKGTHEQYF.

This clone turned up a few times. The genes are TRBV2 and TRBJ2-5; D is undetermined. Germline lookup yields CDR1 SNHLY and CDR2 FYNNEI. V lost 8 bases to trimming and J lost 1 base, with 20 bases between them. The CDR3 is 16 residues long. The CDR3 spells CASQKTVTVGQETQYF. In nucleotides, the CDR3 is TGTGCCAGCCAAAAAACGGTCACAGTAGGCCAAGAGACCCAGTACTTC.

This chain links TRBV28 with TRBJ1-2; D unclear. Germline V CDR1 and CDR2: MDHEN, SYDVKM. This CDR3 is 12 amino acids long. Trimming shortened V by 1 base and J by 8 bases, and 8 bases separated the two germline ends. The CDR3 sequence is CASSLSGEGYTF. CDR3 DNA sequence: TGTGCCAGCAGTTTATCCGGGGAGGGCTACACCTTC.

This chain joins TRBV5-1 and TRBJ1-1; possibly TRBD1 for D (6 bases). Germline V gene sequence: CDR1 SGHRS, CDR2 YFSETQ. The CDR3 has 13 amino acids. Trimming shortened V by 4 bases and J by 7 bases, and 14 bases separated the two germline ends. CDR3 DNA sequence: TGCGCCAGCAGCCTGAGGCCAGGGGATGAAGCTTTCTTT. Amino acid sequence: CASSLRPGDEAFF.

The rearrangement uses TRBV6-5 and TRBJ2-2, with D hard to call. Trimming shortened V by 3 bases and J by 5 bases, and 4 bases separated the two germline ends. CDR3 size: 12 residues. Germline V CDR1 and CDR2: MNHEY, SVGAGI. The CDR3 reads CASSYQTGELFF. The DNA for the CDR3 is TGTGCCAGCAGTTATCAGACCGGGGAGCTGTTTTTT.

The chain carries TRBV30 and TRBJ2-5, with D maybe TRBD1 (6 bases). TRBJ2-7 matches the DNA end more closely, so the J call is doubtful. CDR3 length equals 12 residues. The germline V gene encodes CDR1 GTSNPN and CDR2 SVGIG (reference sequence). This CDR3 is CAWSQQGYEQYF. CDR3 coding DNA: TGTGCCTGGAGTCAACAGGGCTACGAGCAGTACTTC.

J is TRBJ2-1 and V is TRBV9, with no clear D. Germline values: CDR1 SGDLS, CDR2 YYNGEE. Deletions cut 0 bases from V and 5 bases from J, with 6 bases between. CDR3 length: 13 amino acids. The CDR3 sequence is CASSVARDNEQFF. The CDR3 coding sequence is TGTGCCAGCAGCGTAGCCCGAGACAATGAGCAGTTCTTC.

The chain couples TRBV10-3 to TRBJ2-7; a possible D gene is TRBD1 (5 bases). The germline CDR1 and CDR2 sequences are ENHRY and SYGVKD. Trimming removed 3 bases at V and 2 bases at J, with 8 bases between. The CDR3 runs 13 residues. CDR3 residues: CAISDREAYEQYF. CDR3 sequence (DNA): TGTGCCATCAGTGACAGGGAAGCCTACGAGCAGTACTTC.

The chain combines TRBV7-9 with TRBJ2-7; perhaps TRBD2 as D (7 bases). The CDR3 totals 14 residues. V was clipped by 1 base and J by 2 bases, with 9 bases between them. Germline CDR1 is SEHNR and CDR2 is FQNEAQ (reference sequence). The CDR3 region has the DNA TGTGCCAGCAGCTTAGGGGGGGGCACCTACGAGCAGTACTTC. It specifies CASSLGGGTYEQYF.

Notes on this clone: The junction departs from the called germline gene at one end, perhaps through a read error. The chain combines TRBV7-9 with TRBJ2-1; tentative D call: TRBD2 (6 bases). Germline V CDR1 and CDR2: SEHNR, FQNEAQ (reference sequence). The CDR3 totals 12 residues. CDR3 DNA sequence: TGTTCCAGCCGAAGACTAGACCATGAGCAGTTCTTC. This encodes CSSRRLDHEQFF.

The chain uses TRBV2 and TRBJ2-7, with D hard to call. Germline values: CDR1 SNHLY, CDR2 FYNNEI. The CDR3 loop spans 13 amino acids. Trimming pared 5 bases from V and 7 bases from J, leaving 15 bases between. DNA of the CDR3: TGTGCCAGCAGTAAGGAGAGCTCCTTGGAGCAGTACTTC. Translation gives CASSKESSLEQYF. Looking up the rest from reference TRBV2 and TRBJ2-7 gives the full variable domain: EPEVTQTPSHQVTQMGQEVILRCVPISNHLYFYWYRQILGQKVEFLVSFYNNEISEKSEIFDDQFSVERPDGSNFTLKIRSTKLEDSAMYFCASSKESSLEQYFGPGTRLTVT.

This rearrangement joins TRBV27 to TRBJ2-2; D not resolved. Looked up from germline, CDR1 is MNHEY and CDR2 is SMNVEV (reference sequence). The CDR3 has 14 amino acids. V lost 3 bases to trimming and J lost 1 base, with 6 bases between them. CDR3: CASSFSGNTGELFF. CDR3 bases: TGTGCCAGCAGTTTTTCGGGGAACACCGGGGAGCTGTTTTTT.

This chain uses TRBV5-8 with TRBJ2-2, with 13 nucleotides matching TRBD2. Unmatched junction bases numbered 6, after V lost 5 bases and J lost 5 bases. CDR3 length: 16 residues. The germline V gene has CDR1 SGHTS and CDR2 YDEGEE. CDR3 bases: TGTGCCAGCAGTTCAACTAGCGGGAGGGTAACCGGGGAGCTGTTTTTT. Protein: CASSSTSGRVTGELFF. The variable domain in full, with the rest retrieved from reference TRBV5-8 and TRBJ2-2, is EAGVTQSPTHLIKTRGQQATLRCSPISGHTSVYWYQQALGLGLQFLLWYDEGEERNRGNFPPRFSGRQFPNYSSELNVNALELEDSALYLCASSSTSGRVTGELFFGEGSRLTVL.

This chain links TRBV30 with TRBJ1-2; D not resolved. This CDR3 has 13 amino acids. V was pared by 2 bases and J by 0 bases, with 7 bases between. Germline loops: CDR1 GTSNPN, CDR2 SVGIG (reference sequence). DNA for the CDR3: TGTGCCTGGAGTCAGGCTACTAACTATGGCTACACCTTC. The encoded protein is CAWSQATNYGYTF.

The chain uses TRBV12-5 and TRBJ1-2, with D unclear. V gave up 2 bases and J gave up 1 base, with 5 bases separating them. The CDR3 consists of 13 residues. Germline CDR1 LGHNT, CDR2 FRNRAP. DNA for the CDR3: TGTGCTAGTGGTTTGACAGTTAACTATGGCTACACCTTC. It encodes CASGLTVNYGYTF.

V usage is TRBV30 and J usage is TRBJ2-7; 9 nucleotides line up with TRBD2. V shed 2 bases, J shed 8 bases, and the junction held 4 bases outside the gene matches. This CDR3 comprises 12 residues. Looked up from germline, CDR1 is GTSNPN and CDR2 is SVGIG (reference sequence). Here the CDR3 reads CAWSPSSGKQYF. The CDR3 nucleotides are TGTGCCTGGAGTCCCTCTAGCGGGAAGCAGTACTTC.

The V call is TRBV28, the J call TRBJ1-4, with a weak D call TRBD1 (5 bases). The CDR3 loop spans 11 amino acids. V gave up 10 bases and J gave up 7 bases, with 10 bases separating them. The germline V gene has CDR1 MDHEN and CDR2 SYDVKM. CDR3: CATGGGEKLFF. The DNA of the CDR3 is TGTGCCACCGGGGGGGGTGAAAAACTGTTTTTT. The full variable domain, its missing parts supplied by reference TRBV28 and TRBJ1-4, is DVKVTQSSRYLVKRTGEKVFLECVQDMDHENMFWYRQDPGLGLRLIYFSYDVKMKEKGDIPEGYSVSREKKERFSLILESASTNQTSMYLCATGGGEKLFFGSGTQLSVL.

The chain joins TRBV18 to TRBJ2-2; the D gene is possibly TRBD2 (6 bases). This CDR3 spans 15 amino acids. With 3 bases removed from V and 6 bases from J, the gap between germline ends came to 14 bases. Germline CDR1 reads KGHSH; CDR2 reads LQKENI. Here the CDR3 DNA reads TGTGCCAGCTCACCGCGGCAAGGGGAGGCCGGGGAGCTGTTTTTT. This codes for CASSPRQGEAGELFF.

The rearrangement links TRBV25-1 to TRBJ2-1; 10 bases align to TRBD2. V dropped 4 bases and J dropped 6; count of bases not matched to a gene: 3. This CDR3 has 14 residues. Germline assignment: CDR1 MGHDK and CDR2 SYGVNS. CDR3 residues: CASSVTSGANEQFF. CDR3 coding DNA: TGTGCCAGCAGTGTCACTAGCGGGGCCAATGAGCAGTTCTTC.

This chain connects TRBV7-6 to TRBJ2-3; 7 bases fit TRBD2. Germline loops: CDR1 SGHVS, CDR2 FNYEAQ. This CDR3 contains 16 residues. Losses at the gene ends were 5 bases for V and 4 bases for J; bases not matched to a gene: 12. For the CDR3, the DNA is TGTGCCAGCAGCCGGCTTACAGCGGGATACTCAGATACGCAGTATTTT. As protein: CASSRLTAGYSDTQYF.